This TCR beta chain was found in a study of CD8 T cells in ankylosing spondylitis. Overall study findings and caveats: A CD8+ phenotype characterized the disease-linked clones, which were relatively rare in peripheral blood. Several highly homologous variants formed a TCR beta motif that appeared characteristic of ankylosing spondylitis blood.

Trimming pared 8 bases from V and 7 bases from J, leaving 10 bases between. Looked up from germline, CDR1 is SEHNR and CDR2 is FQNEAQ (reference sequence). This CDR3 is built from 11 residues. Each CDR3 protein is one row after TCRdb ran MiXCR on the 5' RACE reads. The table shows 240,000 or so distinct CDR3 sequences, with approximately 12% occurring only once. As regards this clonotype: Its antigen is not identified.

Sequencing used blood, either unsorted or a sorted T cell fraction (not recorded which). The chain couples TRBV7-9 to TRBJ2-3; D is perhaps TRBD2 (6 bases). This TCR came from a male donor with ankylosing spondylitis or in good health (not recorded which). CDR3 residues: CASVGRNTQYF. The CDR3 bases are TGTGCCAGCGTGGGGAGGAATACGCAGTATTTT.